These T cell receptor beta chains were read from a single sample in a study of cytomegalovirus exposure and HLA in healthy donors. Profiled with immunoSEQ multiplex PCR; TCRdb holds only in-frame clones, not every one. The sample has tens of thousands of clones; more than 65% are singletons. The sample consisted of PBMCs. All receptors come from a male donor in good health and CMV-seropositive. CDR3s include the opening cysteine and the closing phenylalanine or tryptophan. The D gene is left open where the match is weak. Where a row states a size, it is once, few, many or the class of an expanded clone; other rows omit it.

TRBJ2-2	TRBD2	-	TRBV19	TGTGCCAGTAGTGCCAGGCGGGGGGTAAACACCGGGGAGCTGTTTTTT	CASSARRGVNTGELFF
TRBJ1-2	-	-	TRBV30	TGTGCCTGGAGAGGGACACACAACAACTATGGCTACACCTTC	CAWRGTHNNYGYTF
TRBJ1-5	TRBD1	once	TRBV5-4	TGTGCCAGCAGCTTGTGGGACAGGGCGAGGGAAAAATATAGCAATCAGCCCCAGCATTTT	CASSLWDRAREKYSNQPQHF
TRBJ2-2	-	-	TRBV7-2	TGTGCCAGCAGCTTACAGGGGAAAGGAGGCGGGGAGCTGTTTTTT	CASSLQGKGGGELFF
TRBJ1-5	TRBD1	once	TRBV25-1	TGTGCCAGCAGTCGGGGGGACAGGGGCAGCAATCAGCCCCAGCATTTT	CASSRGDRGSNQPQHF
TRBJ1-5	-	-	TRBV7-7	TGTGCCAGCAGCTTAGGGGGGGGTCAGCCCCAGCATTTT	CASSLGGGQPQHF
TRBJ2-1	TRBD1	few	TRBV10-3	TGTGCCATCAGTGAGTCGGACAGGGGGGTGAGCAATGAGCAGTTCTTC	CAISESDRGVSNEQFF
TRBJ2-2	TRBD1	-	TRBV4-1	TGCGCCAGCAGCCAATTATGGGGTGGGACAGGGACCGGGGAGCTGTTTTTT	CASSQLWGGTGTGELFF
TRBJ2-1	-	-	TRBV18	TGTGCCAGCTCACCCGAATCAGGCCCCCCCAACAATGAGCAGTTCTTC	CASSPESGPPNNEQFF
TRBJ1-5	-	-	TRBV21-1	TGTGCCAGCAGCATGGAGCAGGGGGCCTTGGACAATCAGCCCCAGCATTTT	CASSMEQGALDNQPQHF
TRBJ1-4	-	-	TRBV5-1	TGCGCCAGCAGCTTGGACAGTCTTTCGAAAAAACTGTTTTTT	CASSLDSLSKKLFF
TRBJ1-2	-	-	TRBV11-2	TGTGCCAGCAGCCCCGGTGGGGGCACCTATGGCTACACCTTC	CASSPGGGTYGYTF
TRBJ2-7	-	-	TRBV5-1	TGCGCCAGCAGCTTGGACCCGTACGGGGTCAGCGACGGGATATGGACCTACGAGCAGTACTTC	CASSLDPYGVSDGIWTYEQYF
TRBJ2-7	TRBD2	-	TRBV7-9	TGTTCCAGCAGTACTAGCGGGGTGAACCCCTACGAGCAGTACTTC	CSSSTSGVNPYEQYF
TRBJ2-7	TRBD2	-	TRBV6-6	TGTGCCAGCCGACTAGCGGACTCCTACGAGCAGTACTTC	CASRLADSYEQYF
TRBJ2-3	-	-	TRBV4-1	TGCGCCAGCAGCCAAGAGGAAATGATGGGGGGTAGCACAGATACGCAGTATTTT	CASSQEEMMGGSTDTQYF
TRBJ1-3	-	-	TRBV6-5	TGTGCCAGCAGTAGAGGGGGCTCTGGAAACACCATATATTTT	CASSRGGSGNTIYF
TRBJ2-3	-	-	TRBV5-1	TGCGCCAGCAAGGAGGGGACAGATACGCAGTATTTT	CASKEGTDTQYF
TRBJ1-1	-	-	TRBV7-2	TGTGCCAGCAGCCCGACAGGACGGAACACTGAAGCTTTCTTT	CASSPTGRNTEAFF
TRBJ1-2	-	-	TRBV6-5	TGTGCCAGCAGTGAAGGCTTTGGGGAGCGTGGCTACACCTTC	CASSEGFGERGYTF
TRBJ2-7	TRBD2	-	TRBV28	TGTGCCAGCGGGACTAGTCCTTTGGGGGAGCAGTACTTC	CASGTSPLGEQYF
TRBJ2-5	TRBD2	-	TRBV2	TGTGCCAGCAGTGAGACTAGCGGGAGAATGGGAGAGACCCAGTACTTC	CASSETSGRMGETQYF
TRBJ1-1	-	-	TRBV14	TGTGCCAGCAGCCAAGGGGGCCCCATTGAAGCTTTCTTT	CASSQGGPIEAFF
TRBJ2-1	TRBD2	few	TRBV9	TGTGCCAGCAGCGTAGACGGGGGGGTACGAAATGAGCAGTTCTTC	CASSVDGGVRNEQFF
TRBJ2-3	TRBD2	-	TRBV11-2	TGTGCCAGCCTCATTAGGGCTAGCGGGAGGCGTGGGGATACGCAGTATTTT	CASLIRASGRRGDTQYF
TRBJ1-3	-	-	TRBV19	TGTGCCAGTACCGGAGGTACGGCTGGAAACACCATATATTTT	CASTGGTAGNTIYF
TRBJ1-4	-	-	TRBV30	TGTGCCTCGTCAACAGGGTGGGCTAATGAAAAACTGTTTTTT	CASSTGWANEKLFF
TRBJ2-3	-	few	TRBV4-2	TGTGCCAGCAGCCAAGATGGCACTAGCCTGTTCACAGATACGCAGTATTTT	CASSQDGTSLFTDTQYF
TRBJ2-7	-	-	TRBV7-8	TGTGCCAGCAGCTCCAGGACACCCAACGAGCAGTACTTC	CASSSRTPNEQYF
TRBJ2-7	TRBD1	-	TRBV4-2	TGTGCCAGCAGCCAATTCTCCGGGACAGGCTCCTACGAGCAGTACTTC	CASSQFSGTGSYEQYF
TRBJ2-5	-	-	TRBV6-5	TGTGCCAGCTGTAATACGGCAGGCCAACAAGAGACCCAGTACTTC	CASCNTAGQQETQYF
TRBJ2-5	TRBD2	-	TRBV7-3	TGTGCCAGCAGCCGGACTAGCGGGAGTATGGAGACCCAGTACTTC	CASSRTSGSMETQYF
TRBJ1-4	TRBD1	-	TRBV19	TGTGCCAGTAGAGGATTTGGGACAGGGGATGAAAAACTGTTTTTT	CASRGFGTGDEKLFF
TRBJ1-2	TRBD1	-	TRBV19	TGTGCCAGTAGTATACTGGGGACAGTTGGCTACACCTTC	CASSILGTVGYTF
TRBJ2-1	TRBD2	-	TRBV7-9	TGTGCCAGCAGCGCCGGGACTAGCGTCAATGAGCAGTTCTTC	CASSAGTSVNEQFF
TRBJ2-1	-	-	TRBV5-1	TGCGCCAGCAGCTTAACCAATAGCGGATTCAATGAGCAGTTCTTC	CASSLTNSGFNEQFF
TRBJ2-3	-	few	TRBV18	TGTGCCAGCTCACCTGTGGGAGAACAAGATACGCAGTATTTT	CASSPVGEQDTQYF
TRBJ1-1	-	-	TRBV2	TGTGCCAGCAGTGCCGACACTAACACTGAAGCTTTCTTT	CASSADTNTEAFF
TRBJ2-1	TRBD2	-	TRBV5-1	TGCGCCAGCAGCGTGGGACTAGCGGGGGGGCAGAGTGAGCAGTTCTTC	CASSVGLAGGQSEQFF
TRBJ2-7	-	-	TRBV5-4	TGTGCCAGCAGCTTGGCCGGGGGAACCTTCTCCTACGAGCAGTACTTC	CASSLAGGTFSYEQYF
TRBJ1-1	-	once	TRBV7-9	TGTGCCAGCAGCTTAGAGGCGGGGGGCACTGAAGCTTTCTTT	CASSLEAGGTEAFF
TRBJ2-1	-	-	TRBV19	TGTGCCAGTAACCACCCGCTTGGGGGCGGGCAGTTCTTC	CASNHPLGGGQFF
TRBJ2-1	TRBD2	-	TRBV9	TGTGCCAGCAGCGTAGCTGGACGGGAGGGTTACAATGAGCAGTTCTTC	CASSVAGREGYNEQFF
TRBJ2-3	TRBD2	-	TRBV4-3	TGCGCCAGCAGCCAAGAAGGGGGAGTAGCGGGGGGCACAGATACGCAGTATTTT	CASSQEGGVAGGTDTQYF
TRBJ2-3	-	-	TRBV10-2	TGCGCCAGCAGTGAGTCGAACACCGGCACAGATACGCAGTATTTT	CASSESNTGTDTQYF
TRBJ1-4	-	-	TRBV7-9	TGTTCCAGCAGCTTAGCTGGAGGGAATGAAAAACTGTTTTTT	CSSSLAGGNEKLFF
TRBJ2-7	TRBD2	-	TRBV30	TGTGCCTGGAGTCGACTAGCGTCCGAGCAGTACTTC	CAWSRLASEQYF
TRBJ2-3	TRBD2	-	TRBV5-1	TGCGCCAGCAGCTTGGGGGGGACTAGCGGGGGAACAGATACGCAGTATTTT	CASSLGGTSGGTDTQYF
TRBJ1-3	TRBD1	-	TRBV28	TGTGCCAGCAGCGGTAGGACAGGCGGAAACACCATATATTTT	CASSGRTGGNTIYF
TRBJ1-6	-	few	TRBV6-5	TGTGCCAGCAGTCAGGTCCAGGGTTCACCCCTCCACTTT	CASSQVQGSPLHF
TRBJ1-4	-	-	TRBV7-9	TGTGCCAGCAGCTTACAAGAAAAACTGTTTTTT	CASSLQEKLFF
TRBJ1-3	TRBD1	-	TRBV4-2	TGTGCCAGCAGCCAAGACCGGACACAGGGGGCTTTCGGAAACACCATATATTTT	CASSQDRTQGAFGNTIYF
TRBJ2-2	-	-	TRBV5-1	TGCGCCAGCAGCGTCACTCCAGGGGCGAACACCGGGGAGCTGTTTTTT	CASSVTPGANTGELFF
TRBJ2-5	-	-	TRBV28	TGTGCCAGCAGTTTAAGGGGAGGGGGGGGCGAGACCCAGTACTTC	CASSLRGGGGETQYF
TRBJ1-4	-	-	TRBV9	TGTGCCAGCAGCGCAGAAGGAGCCCACGAAAAACTGTTTTTT	CASSAEGAHEKLFF
TRBJ2-1	-	-	TRBV10-3	TGTGCCATCGGGGCCGGGACAGGGAGAGGACTAGCGGCCTTCGGCGAGCAGTTCTTC	CAIGAGTGRGLAAFGEQFF
TRBJ2-1	-	-	TRBV10-1	TGCGCCAGCAGTGTCCAGTACCCCCTCTTC	CASSVQYPLF
TRBJ2-3	-	-	TRBV7-2	TGTGCCAGCAGCTTAAATTGGGGGGGCTCAACAGATACGCAGTATTTT	CASSLNWGGSTDTQYF
TRBJ1-6	TRBD1	-	TRBV6-6	TGTGCCAGCAGTTCGGACAGGGGATCGTATAATTCACCCCTCCACTTT	CASSSDRGSYNSPLHF
TRBJ1-5	-	-	TRBV6-1	TGTGCCAGCACCGAGGATAGCAATCAGCCCCAGCATTTT	CASTEDSNQPQHF